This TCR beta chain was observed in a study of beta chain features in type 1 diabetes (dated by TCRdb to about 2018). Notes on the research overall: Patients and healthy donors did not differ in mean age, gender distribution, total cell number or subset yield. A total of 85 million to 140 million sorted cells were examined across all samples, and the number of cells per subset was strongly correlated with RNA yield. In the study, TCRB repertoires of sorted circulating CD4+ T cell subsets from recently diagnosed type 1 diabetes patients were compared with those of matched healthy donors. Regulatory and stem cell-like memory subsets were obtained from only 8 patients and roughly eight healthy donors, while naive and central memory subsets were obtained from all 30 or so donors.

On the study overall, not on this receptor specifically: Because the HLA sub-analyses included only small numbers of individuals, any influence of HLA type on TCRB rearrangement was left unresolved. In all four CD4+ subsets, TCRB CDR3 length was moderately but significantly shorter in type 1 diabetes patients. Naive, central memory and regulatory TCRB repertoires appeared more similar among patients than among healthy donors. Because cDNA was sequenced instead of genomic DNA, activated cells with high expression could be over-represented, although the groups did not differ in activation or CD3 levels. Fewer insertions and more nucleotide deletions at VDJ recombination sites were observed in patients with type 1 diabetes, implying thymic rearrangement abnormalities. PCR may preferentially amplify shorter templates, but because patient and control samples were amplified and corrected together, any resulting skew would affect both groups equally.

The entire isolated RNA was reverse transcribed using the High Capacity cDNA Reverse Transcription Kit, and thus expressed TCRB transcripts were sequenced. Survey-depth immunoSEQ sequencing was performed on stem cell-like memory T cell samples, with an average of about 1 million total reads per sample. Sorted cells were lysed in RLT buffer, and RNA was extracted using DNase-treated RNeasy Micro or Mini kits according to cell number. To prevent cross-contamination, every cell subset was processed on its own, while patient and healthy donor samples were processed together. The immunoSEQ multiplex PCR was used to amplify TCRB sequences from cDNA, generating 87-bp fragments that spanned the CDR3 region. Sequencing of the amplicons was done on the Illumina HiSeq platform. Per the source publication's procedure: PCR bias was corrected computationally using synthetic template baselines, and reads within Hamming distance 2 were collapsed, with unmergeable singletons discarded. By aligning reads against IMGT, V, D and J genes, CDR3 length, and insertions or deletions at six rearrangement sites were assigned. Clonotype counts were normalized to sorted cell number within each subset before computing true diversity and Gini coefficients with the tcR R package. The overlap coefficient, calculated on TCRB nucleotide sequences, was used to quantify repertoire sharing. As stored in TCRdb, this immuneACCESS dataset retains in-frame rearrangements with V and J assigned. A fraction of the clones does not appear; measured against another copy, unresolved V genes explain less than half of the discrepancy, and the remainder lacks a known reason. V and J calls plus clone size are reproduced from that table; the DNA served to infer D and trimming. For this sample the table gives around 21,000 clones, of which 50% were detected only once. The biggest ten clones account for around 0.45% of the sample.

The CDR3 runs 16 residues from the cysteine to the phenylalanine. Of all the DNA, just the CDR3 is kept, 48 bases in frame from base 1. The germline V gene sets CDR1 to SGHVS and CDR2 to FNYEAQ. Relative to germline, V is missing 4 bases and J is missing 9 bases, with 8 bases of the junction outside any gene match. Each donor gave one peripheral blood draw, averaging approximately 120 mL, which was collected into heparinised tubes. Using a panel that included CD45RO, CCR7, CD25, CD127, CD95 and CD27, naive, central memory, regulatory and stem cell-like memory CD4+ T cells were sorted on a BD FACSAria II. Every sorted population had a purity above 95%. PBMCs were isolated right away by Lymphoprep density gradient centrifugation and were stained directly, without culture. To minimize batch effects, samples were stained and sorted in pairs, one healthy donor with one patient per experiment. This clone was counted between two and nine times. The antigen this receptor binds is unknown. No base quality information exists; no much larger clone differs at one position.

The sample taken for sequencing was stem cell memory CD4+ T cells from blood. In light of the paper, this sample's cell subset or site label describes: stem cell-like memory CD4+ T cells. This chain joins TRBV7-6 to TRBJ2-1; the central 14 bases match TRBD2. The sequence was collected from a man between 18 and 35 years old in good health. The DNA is TGTGCCAGCAGCTCCCTAGGACTAGCGGGGGGACTTGAGCAGTTCTTC. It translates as CASSSLGLAGGLEQFF.